These T cell receptor beta chains were read from a single sample in a study of shared clonotypes between healthy human individuals. Some clones are missing from TCRdb's copy, which holds only in-frame ones; the method was immunoSEQ multiplex PCR. The top ten hold 1.5% of the sample, which has over a million clones, about 74% seen once. The sequenced material came from memory CD4+ T cells sorted from blood. The receptors stem from a man between 18 and 29 years old in good health. The CDR3 runs from the conserved cysteine through the conserved F or W. D genes are given only for firm matches. Clone size is stated in some rows and not others, as once, few, many or a class when expanded.

v_gene	abundance	d_gene	j_gene	CDR3nt	CDR3aa
TRBV6-6	-	-	TRBJ2-7	TGTGCCAGCAGAAGACAGGTAGAGTACGAGCAGTACTTC	CASRRQVEYEQYF
TRBV5-1	-	-	TRBJ2-6	TGCGCCAGCAGCTCACTGAGGGGGACCAACGTCCTGACTTTC	CASSSLRGTNVLTF
TRBV9	-	-	TRBJ1-4	TGTGCCAGCACCCCTACGCCGGGTGAAAAACTGTTTTTT	CASTPTPGEKLFF
TRBV7-2	-	-	TRBJ1-2	TGTGCCAGCAGCTTAGGGCCCATAGCTAACTATGGCTACACCTTC	CASSLGPIANYGYTF
TRBV6-6	-	TRBD2	TRBJ2-3	TGTGCCAGCAGTTGGACTAGCGGGGGGAACACAGATACGCAGTATTTT	CASSWTSGGNTDTQYF
TRBV2	-	TRBD2	TRBJ2-5	TGTGCCAGCACCGGGACTAGCGGGGGGATGGGGACCCAGTACTTC	CASTGTSGGMGTQYF
TRBV2	-	-	TRBJ1-4	TGTGCCAGCAGTGAGATGAGAAGCGGTCGGGAAAAACTGTTTTTT	CASSEMRSGREKLFF
TRBV6-5	-	-	TRBJ2-7	TGTGCCAGCAGTTCCTTCTCAGCCTACGAGCAGTACTTC	CASSSFSAYEQYF
TRBV6-5	-	-	TRBJ1-5	TGTGCCAGCAGTTACATGGGTTCAGGGGCGCAGCCCCAGCATTTT	CASSYMGSGAQPQHF
TRBV7-2	-	-	TRBJ1-2	TGTGCCAGCAGCTTAGCCGGGGGCTATGGCTACACCTTC	CASSLAGGYGYTF
TRBV2	-	-	TRBJ2-5	TGTGCCAGCAGTGAACTACGGTGGCAGGTAGAGACCCAGTACTTC	CASSELRWQVETQYF
TRBV6-5	-	TRBD1	TRBJ1-6	TGTGCCAGCAGTTCCGGGACAGGGAATTCACCCCTCCACTTT	CASSSGTGNSPLHF
TRBV6-5	-	-	TRBJ1-1	TGTGCCAGCAGGCCCGGGGGTGGGGCGAACGCTTTCTTT	CASRPGGGANAFF
TRBV7-2	-	-	TRBJ2-5	TGTGCCAGCAGCCAACCCGCGGAGACCCAGTACTTC	CASSQPAETQYF
TRBV2	-	TRBD1	TRBJ1-4	TGTGCCTCCCAAAGGGGGCAGGATGAAAAACTGTTTTTT	CASQRGQDEKLFF
TRBV6-1	-	TRBD1	TRBJ1-2	TGTGCCAGCAGGGAGGGACAGGGGTACTATGGCTACACCTTC	CASREGQGYYGYTF
TRBV7-2	-	TRBD2	TRBJ2-7	TGTGCCAGCAGCCCTTCCTTAGCGGGCGCCTACGAGCAGTACTTC	CASSPSLAGAYEQYF
TRBV18	few	-	TRBJ1-2	TGTGCCAGCTCCCCAGGGACCCCGGTCGGCTATGGCTACACCTTC	CASSPGTPVGYGYTF
TRBV7-5	-	-	TRBJ2-7	TGTGCCAGAAGCCATGCATCCCGGGACAGGGCCTACGAGCAGTACTTC	CARSHASRDRAYEQYF
TRBV13	once	-	TRBJ2-1	TGTGCCAGCAGCCGCCCCGAAGGGTCTGTAAATGAGCAGTTCTTC	CASSRPEGSVNEQFF
TRBV21-1	-	-	TRBJ2-7	TGTGCCAGCAGCAAAATGACAGGGTGGCATGATGAAAGCTCCTACGAGCAGTACTTC	CASSKMTGWHDESSYEQYF
TRBV5-1	-	TRBD2	TRBJ2-5	TGCGCCAGCAGCTTGGACGGGAGGATTGTTAAAGAGACCCAGTACTTC	CASSLDGRIVKETQYF
TRBV6-5	-	-	TRBJ1-1	TGTGCCAGCAGTTACGATGAAGGGGGGATGAACACTGAAGCTTTCTTT	CASSYDEGGMNTEAFF